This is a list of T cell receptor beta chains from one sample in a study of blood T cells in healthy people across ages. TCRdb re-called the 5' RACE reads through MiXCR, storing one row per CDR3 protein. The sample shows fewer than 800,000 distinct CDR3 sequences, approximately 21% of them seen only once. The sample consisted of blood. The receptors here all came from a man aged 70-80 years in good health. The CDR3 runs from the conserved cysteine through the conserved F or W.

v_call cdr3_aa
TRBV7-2 CASSLVWGERNEQFF
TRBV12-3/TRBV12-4 CASTNRVPGTQYF
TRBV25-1 CASSALGQVYNEQFF
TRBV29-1 CSVELGRGYGYTF
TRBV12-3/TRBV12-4 CAGKRHPYEQYF
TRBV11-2 CASSLSPFSEQYF
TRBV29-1 CSVAFPTSGRRSSYNEQFF
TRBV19 CASSIGLAEIKNIQYF
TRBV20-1 CSASRLNEQFF
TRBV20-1 CSAEKGETQYF
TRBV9 CASSVATGGESEQFF
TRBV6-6 CASSRGGRIPYEQYF
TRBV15 CATSRDWVTGINYSGANVLTF
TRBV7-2 CASSPKIVGTGLGEKLFF
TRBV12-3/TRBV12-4 CASSTDDRVNQPQHF
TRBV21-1 CASSPASGKDYNEQFF
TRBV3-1 CASSPGGGRTDTQYF
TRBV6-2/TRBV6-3 CASSYYQAGGADTQYF
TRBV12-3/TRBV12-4 CASSLSAGGGSPLHF
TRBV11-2 CASSLDGRDEQFF
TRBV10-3 CAISESPGGTGELFF
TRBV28 CASSTPGQGRSTF
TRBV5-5 CASSQATRASGYTF
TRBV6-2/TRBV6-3 CASSLLGVAGDYNEQFF
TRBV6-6 CATTESTSTDTQYF
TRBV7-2 CASSDPGTSQETQYF
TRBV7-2 CASSLDSQGFVPQHF